The clone carrying this TCR beta chain has only one observation. The sample originates from a study of shared clonotypes between healthy human individuals. The protocol was immunoSEQ multiplex PCR, while the TCRdb copy is restricted to in-frame clones and leaves out a portion. The profile shows around 1 million clones, around three quarters of them singletons. This CDR3 spans 13 amino acids. The V gene's germline CDR1 is GTSNPN and CDR2 SVGIG (reference sequence). V lost 2 bases and J lost 5, with 11 bases in between. Sequencing was performed on memory CD4+ T cells sorted from blood. Subset reported: CD45RA-negative fraction. The chain has TRBV30 and TRBJ2-3; either TRBD1 or TRBD2 may supply D (6 bases each). The sequence was collected from a man aged 18 to 29 in good health. The CDR3 region has the DNA TGTGCCTGGAGTCCGGGGGCAAGAGATACGCAGTATTTT. Amino acid sequence: CAWSPGARDTQYF.